Included here is one T cell receptor beta chain sequence, with context. Its antigen is not identified. Clones were read by immunoSEQ multiplex PCR, and TCRdb kept only the in-frame ones, dropping some. The sample lists 75,000 to 95,000 clones; about 92% were seen once. This specimen belongs to a study of Tregs in tolerant kidney transplant recipients. Study results and limitations: Biological reproducibility was not directly addressed in this study. The small number of patients limits these findings pending further validation. The most relevant donor-specific Treg TCRbeta repertoire apparently came from expansion with activated donor B cells.

The CDR3 has 17 residues. Unmatched junction bases numbered 7, after V lost 0 bases and J lost 3 bases. Germline CDR1 SGDLS, CDR2 YYNGEE. Unstimulated regulatory T cells (CD4+CD25+CD127-), CD4+CD25- non-regulatory cells, CD4 and CD8 cells were FACS-sorted from thawed PBMCs. The clonotype originates from a human donor in good health. This chain uses TRBV9 with TRBJ2-3; 10 bases fit TRBD2. The sequencing input was CD8+ T cells from blood. The CDR3 region is CASSVVGSGGLTDTQYF. DNA for the CDR3: TGTGCCAGCAGCGTAGTTGGTAGCGGGGGGTTGACAGATACGCAGTATTTT.